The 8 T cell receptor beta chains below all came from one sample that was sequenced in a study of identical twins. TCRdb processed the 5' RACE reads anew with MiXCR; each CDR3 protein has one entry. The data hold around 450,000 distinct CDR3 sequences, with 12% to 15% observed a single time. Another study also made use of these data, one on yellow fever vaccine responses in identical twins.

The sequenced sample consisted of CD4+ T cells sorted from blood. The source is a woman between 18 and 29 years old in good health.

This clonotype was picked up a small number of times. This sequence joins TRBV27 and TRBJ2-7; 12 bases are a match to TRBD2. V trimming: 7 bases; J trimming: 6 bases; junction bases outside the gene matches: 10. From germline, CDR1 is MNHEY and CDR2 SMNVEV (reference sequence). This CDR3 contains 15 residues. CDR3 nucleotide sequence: TGTGCCAGCACAACTACCCAGACTAGCGGGGGCGAGCAGTACTTC. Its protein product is CASTTTQTSGGEQYF.

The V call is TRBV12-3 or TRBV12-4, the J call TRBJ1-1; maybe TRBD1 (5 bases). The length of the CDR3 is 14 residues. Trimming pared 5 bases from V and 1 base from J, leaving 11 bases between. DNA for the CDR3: TGTGCCAGCAGTCTACAGGCGCCGAACACTGAAGCTTTCTTT. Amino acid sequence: CASSLQAPNTEAFF.

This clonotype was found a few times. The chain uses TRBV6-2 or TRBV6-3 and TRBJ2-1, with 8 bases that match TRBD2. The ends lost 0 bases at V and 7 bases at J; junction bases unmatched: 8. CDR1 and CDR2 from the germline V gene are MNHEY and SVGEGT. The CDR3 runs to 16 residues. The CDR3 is CASSYSKLAETNEQFF. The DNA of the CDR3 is TGTGCCAGCAGTTACTCGAAACTAGCGGAGACAAATGAGCAGTTCTTC.

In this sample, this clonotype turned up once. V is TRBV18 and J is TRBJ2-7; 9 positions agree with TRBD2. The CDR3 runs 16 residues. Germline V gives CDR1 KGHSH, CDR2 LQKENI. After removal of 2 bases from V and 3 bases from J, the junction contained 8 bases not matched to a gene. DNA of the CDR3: TGTGCCAGCTCACCAGTTTATAGCGGGGGAAACTACGAGCAGTACTTC. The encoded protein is CASSPVYSGGNYEQYF.

The CDR3 coding sequence is TGTGCCAGCAGTCCCTTGCGGAGGCCAAACAATGAGCAGTTCTTC. Protein product: CASSPLRRPNNEQFF. This chain links TRBV28 with TRBJ2-1; possible D gene TRBD2, 5 bases. V gave up 5 bases and J gave up 5 bases, with 16 bases separating them. The CDR3 loop spans 15 amino acids. The germline V gene encodes CDR1 MDHEN and CDR2 SYDVKM.

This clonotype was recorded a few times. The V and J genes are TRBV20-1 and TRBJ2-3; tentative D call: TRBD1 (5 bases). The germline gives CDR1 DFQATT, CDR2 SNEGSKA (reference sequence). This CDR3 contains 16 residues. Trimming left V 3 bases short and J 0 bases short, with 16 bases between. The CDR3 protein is CSASRWGGPSTDTQYF. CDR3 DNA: TGCAGTGCTAGCCGCTGGGGCGGACCCAGCACAGATACGCAGTATTTT.

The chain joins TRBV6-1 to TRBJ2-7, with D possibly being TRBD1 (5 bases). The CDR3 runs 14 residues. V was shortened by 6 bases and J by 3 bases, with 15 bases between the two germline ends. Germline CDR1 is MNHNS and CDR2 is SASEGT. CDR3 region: CASRGTGQNYEQYF. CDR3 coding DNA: TGTGCCAGCAGGGGTACAGGACAAAACTACGAGCAGTACTTC.

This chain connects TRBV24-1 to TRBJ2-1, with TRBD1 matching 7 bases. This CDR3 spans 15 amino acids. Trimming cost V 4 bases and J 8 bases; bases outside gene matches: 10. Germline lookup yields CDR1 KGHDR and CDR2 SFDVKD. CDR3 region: CATSDRLTGRDEQFF. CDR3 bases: TGTGCCACCAGTGACCGACTGACAGGGCGGGATGAGCAGTTCTTC.